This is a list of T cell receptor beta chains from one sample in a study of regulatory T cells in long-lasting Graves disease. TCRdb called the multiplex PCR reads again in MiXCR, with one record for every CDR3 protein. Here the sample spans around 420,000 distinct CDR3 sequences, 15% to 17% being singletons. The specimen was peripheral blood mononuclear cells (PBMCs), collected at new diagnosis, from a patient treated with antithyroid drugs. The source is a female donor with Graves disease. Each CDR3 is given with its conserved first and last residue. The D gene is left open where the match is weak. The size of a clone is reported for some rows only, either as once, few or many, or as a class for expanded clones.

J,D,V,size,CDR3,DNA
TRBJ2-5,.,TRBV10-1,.,CASSEPTSTGETQYF,TGCGCCAGCAGTGAGCCGACTAGTACGGGAGAGACCCAGTACTTC
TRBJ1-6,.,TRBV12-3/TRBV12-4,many,CASSLFQGGNSPLHF,TGTGCCAGCAGTTTATTCCAAGGGGGGAATTCACCCCTCCACTTT
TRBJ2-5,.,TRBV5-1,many,CASSFSGDQETQYF,TGCGCCAGCAGCTTTTCGGGGGACCAAGAGACCCAGTACTTC
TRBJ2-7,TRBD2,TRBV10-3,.,CAISDLATGGGYEQYF,TGTGCCATCAGTGATTTAGCGACAGGCGGGGGGTACGAGCAGTACTTC
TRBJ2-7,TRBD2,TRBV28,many,CASSWPAGGYYEQYF,TGTGCCAGCAGCTGGCCAGCGGGAGGGTACTACGAGCAGTACTTC
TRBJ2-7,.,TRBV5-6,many,CASNVQGYGDEQYF,TGTGCCAGCAATGTCCAGGGGTATGGTGACGAGCAGTACTTC
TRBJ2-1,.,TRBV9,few,CASSSPDENEQFF,TGTGCCAGCAGCTCCCCCGACGAAAATGAGCAGTTCTTC
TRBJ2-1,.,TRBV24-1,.,CATSDLDGSSYNEQFF,TGTGCCACCAGTGACTTAGACGGCAGCTCCTACAATGAGCAGTTCTTC
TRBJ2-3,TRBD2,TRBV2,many,CASSQGLAGASTDTQYF,TGTGCCAGCAGTCAAGGATTGGCGGGAGCTAGCACAGATACGCAGTATTTT
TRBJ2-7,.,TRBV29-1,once,CSVPCRGTFYEQYF,TGCAGCGTTCCTTGTCGGGGGACTTTCTACGAGCAGTACTTC
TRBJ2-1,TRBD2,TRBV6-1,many,CASSYEPGLAYNEQFF,TGTGCCAGCAGCTATGAGCCGGGACTAGCATACAATGAGCAGTTCTTC
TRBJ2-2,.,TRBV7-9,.,CASSFDLGDTGELFF,TGTGCCAGCAGCTTCGACTTAGGGGACACCGGGGAGCTGTTTTTT
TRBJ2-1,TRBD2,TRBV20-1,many,CSATLAGTYNEQFF,TGCAGTGCTACCCTAGCGGGGACTTACAATGAGCAGTTCTTC
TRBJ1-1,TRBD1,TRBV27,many,CASTSQGSWTEAFF,TGTGCCAGCACCTCACAGGGGAGTTGGACTGAAGCTTTCTTT
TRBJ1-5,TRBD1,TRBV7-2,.,CASRGTGDDQPQHF,TGTGCCAGCAGAGGGACAGGGGACGATCAGCCCCAGCATTTT
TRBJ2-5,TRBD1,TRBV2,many,CASSGDRVSTQYF,TGTGCCAGCAGTGGGGACAGGGTTTCGACCCAGTACTTC
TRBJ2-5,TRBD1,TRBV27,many,CASSLYGTEKETQYF,TGTGCCAGCAGTTTATATGGGACAGAAAAAGAGACCCAGTACTTC
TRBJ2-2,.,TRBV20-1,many,CSALTQVTGELFF,TGCAGTGCCCTCACCCAGGTCACCGGGGAGCTGTTTTTT
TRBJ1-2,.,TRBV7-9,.,CASSRLGGQVYGYTF,TGTGCCAGCAGCCGCCTCGGGGGGCAGGTCTATGGCTACACCTTC
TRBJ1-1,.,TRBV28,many,CASSFAGHTEAFF,TGTGCCAGCAGTTTTGCAGGGCACACTGAAGCTTTCTTT
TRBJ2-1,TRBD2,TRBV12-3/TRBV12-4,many,CASTPPGGRLNEQFF,TGTGCCAGCACCCCCCCGGGCGGGAGGTTGAATGAGCAGTTCTTC
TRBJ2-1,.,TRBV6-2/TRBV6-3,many,CASSFRGRGALSSYNEQFF,TGTGCCAGCAGTTTCCGTGGGCGCGGGGCCCTGAGCTCCTACAATGAGCAGTTCTTC
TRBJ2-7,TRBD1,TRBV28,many,CASSYSGTGVVEQYF,TGTGCCAGCAGTTACTCTGGGACAGGGGTAGTCGAGCAGTACTTC
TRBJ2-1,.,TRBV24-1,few,CATSDPTRTEEQFF,TGTGCCACCAGTGACCCCACTAGAACTGAAGAGCAGTTCTTC
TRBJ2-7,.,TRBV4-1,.,CASSQDALLHEQYF,TGCGCCAGCAGCCAAGATGCCCTTCTCCACGAGCAGTACTTC